This T cell receptor beta chain was found in a study of T cells in Graves' hyperthyroidism and ophthalmopathy. TCR beta CDR3 sequences were amplified from RNA transcripts. HTBI primers were the set used in a first-round RT-PCR of the TCR CDR3. MiXCR, run by TCRdb on the multiplex PCR reads, gives a single entry per CDR3 protein. The table records about 360,000 distinct CDR3 sequences, under 15% of them present only once. Patients were excluded because of uncontrolled infection, other autoimmune disease, pregnancy or lactation. Ten or more counts support this clonotype. This receptor was taken from a young woman with Graves' hyperthyroidism. Sequenced sample: blood.

The DNA of the CDR3 is TGTGCCAGCAATCGCCCCCGGACTCAGCCCCAGCATTTT. This translates into CASNRPRTQPQHF. J is TRBJ1-5 and V is TRBV28; no clear D gene. Germline lookup yields CDR1 MDHEN and CDR2 SYDVKM. This CDR3 is 13 amino acids long. Trimming cost V 7 bases and J 6 bases, with 13 bases left between them.